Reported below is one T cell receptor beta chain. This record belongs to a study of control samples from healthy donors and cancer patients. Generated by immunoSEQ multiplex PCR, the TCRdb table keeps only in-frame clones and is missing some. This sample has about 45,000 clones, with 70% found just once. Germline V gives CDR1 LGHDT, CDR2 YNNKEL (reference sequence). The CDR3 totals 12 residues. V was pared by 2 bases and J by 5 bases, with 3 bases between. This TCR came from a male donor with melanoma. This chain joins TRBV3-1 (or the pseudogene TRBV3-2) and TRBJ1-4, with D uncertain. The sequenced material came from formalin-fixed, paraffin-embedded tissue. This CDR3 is CASSQTNEKLFF. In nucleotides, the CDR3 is TGTGCCAGCAGCCAAACCAATGAAAAACTGTTTTTT.